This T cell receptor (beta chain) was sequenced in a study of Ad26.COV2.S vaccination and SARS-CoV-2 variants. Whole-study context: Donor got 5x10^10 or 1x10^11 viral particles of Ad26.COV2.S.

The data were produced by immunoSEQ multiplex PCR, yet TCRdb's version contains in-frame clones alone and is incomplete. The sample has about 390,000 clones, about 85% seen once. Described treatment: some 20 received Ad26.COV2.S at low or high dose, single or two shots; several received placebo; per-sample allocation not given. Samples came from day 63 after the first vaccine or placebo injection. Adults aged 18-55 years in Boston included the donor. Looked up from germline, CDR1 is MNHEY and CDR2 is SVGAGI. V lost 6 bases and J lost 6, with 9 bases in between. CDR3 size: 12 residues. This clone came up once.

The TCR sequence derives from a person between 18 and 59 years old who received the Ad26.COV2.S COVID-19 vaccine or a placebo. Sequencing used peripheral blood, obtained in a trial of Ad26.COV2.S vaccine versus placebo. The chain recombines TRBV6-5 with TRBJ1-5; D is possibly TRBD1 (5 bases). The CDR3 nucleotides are TGTGCCAGCAGGGAGGGGTCTCAGCCCCAGCATTTT. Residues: CASREGSQPQHF.